This T cell receptor (beta chain) is drawn from a study of T-cell memory formation after mild COVID-19. General study points: Shrinking CD4+ clones resided mostly in CM and EM, and CD8+ ones in EMRA. Confirmation was lacking for SARS-CoV-2 specificity of second-wave clones that peaked on day 37.

TCRdb itself ran the 5' RACE reads through MiXCR, one entry per CDR3 protein. This table has about 470,000 distinct CDR3 sequences, 20% to 30% appearing once. For this clonotype: Its antigen is undetermined.

The specimen was PBMCs or a T cell subset sorted from them (not recorded which). The sequence was obtained from an adult woman who had mild COVID-19 (a few samples of this study predate the infection). Cell type and time point are not known.

The CDR3 DNA sequence: TGTGCCAGCCAGTCCTATCCTAACACCGGGGAGCTGTTTTTT. This gives the protein CASQSYPNTGELFF. V gene TRBV21-1 combines with J gene TRBJ2-2; the table's D call, TRBD2, was not checked against the DNA. TRBV21-1 is a pseudogene segment. This CDR3 has 14 amino acids.